Listed here are 22 T cell receptor beta chains from one sample, sequenced in a study of OX40 agonist ivuxolimab in advanced cancers. Method: immunoSEQ multiplex PCR; TCRdb's copy keeps in-frame clones and lacks some. There are nearly 60,000 clones in the sample; about 90% occur only once, and about 3.5% lies in the top ten. Sequenced here: CD4+ or CD8+ T cells sorted from blood, sampled in a trial of the OX40 agonist ivuxolimab. Receptor source: an adult with an advanced solid tumor such as melanoma, head and neck, liver or kidney cancer.

V usage is TRBV5-6 and J usage is TRBJ1-3; D is unresolved. V was clipped by 1 base and J by 1 base, with 6 bases between them. The CDR3 has 14 residues. Germline lookup yields CDR1 SGHDT and CDR2 YYEEEE. Here the CDR3 reads CASSLRGSGNTIYF. In DNA form, the CDR3 reads TGTGCCAGCAGCTTGCGGGGTTCTGGAAACACCATATATTTT.

J is TRBJ2-4 and V is TRBV27; 10 nucleotides line up with TRBD1. The CDR3 length is 15 residues. Germline lookup yields CDR1 MNHEY and CDR2 SMNVEV (reference sequence). The J segment lost 9 bases and the V segment lost 4 bases, leaving 9 bases of the junction unmatched. In DNA, the CDR3 is TGTGCCAGCAGTTCGCCCGGGACAGGGGTGCGCATTCAGTACTTC. Encoded protein: CASSSPGTGVRIQYF.

The chain employs TRBV5-6 and TRBJ1-6; 8 nucleotides agree with TRBD1. Trimming cost V 0 bases and J 7 bases; bases outside gene matches: 0. The CDR3 sequence is 14 residues long. Looked up from germline, CDR1 is SGHDT and CDR2 is YYEEEE. CDR3 protein: CASSLDRGNSPLHF. The DNA for the CDR3 is TGTGCCAGCAGCTTGGACAGGGGGAATTCACCCCTCCACTTT.

V usage is TRBV15 and J usage is TRBJ2-1, with D uncertain. Germline CDR1 LNHNV, CDR2 YYDKDF (reference sequence). Trimming removed 1 base from V and 2 bases from J, with 3 bases in between. This CDR3 is built from 13 residues. In DNA, the CDR3 is TGTGCCACCAGCAGAGCCACCTACAATGAGCAGTTCTTC. Encoded protein: CATSRATYNEQFF. The full variable domain, rest sourced from reference TRBV15 and TRBJ2-1, is DAMVIQNPRYQVTQFGKPVTLSCSQTLNHNVMYWYQQKSSQAPKLLFHYYDKDFNNEADTPDNFQSRRPNTSFCFLDIRSPGLGDTAMYLCATSRATYNEQFFGPGTRLTVL.

The V gene is TRBV30, the J gene TRBJ2-3; 11 nucleotides align to TRBD2. The CDR3 totals 16 residues. Germline CDR1 GTSNPN, CDR2 SVGIG (reference sequence). The J segment lost 5 bases and the V segment lost 3 bases, leaving 10 bases of the junction unmatched. This CDR3 is CAWRRGRLAGGDTQYF. CDR3 DNA: TGTGCCTGGAGGAGGGGGCGGCTAGCGGGAGGAGATACGCAGTATTTT. The full variable domain, rest sourced from reference TRBV30 and TRBJ2-3, is SQTIHQWPATLVQPVGSPLSLECTVEGTSNPNLYWYRQAAGRGLQLLFYSVGIGQISSEVPQNLSASRPQDRQFILSSKKLLLSDSGFYLCAWRRGRLAGGDTQYFGPGTRLTVL.

This rearrangement joins TRBV28 to TRBJ2-3, with TRBD2 matching 11 bases. The V gene's germline CDR1 is MDHEN and CDR2 SYDVKM. The junction had 2 bases not matched to a gene; V was cut back by 2 bases and J by 1 base. The CDR3 loop spans 16 amino acids. DNA of the CDR3: TGTGCCAGCAGTTTAGGGGGACTAGCGGGCACAGATACGCAGTATTTT. This gives the protein CASSLGGLAGTDTQYF.

The rearrangement links TRBV19 to TRBJ2-3; 8 bases map to TRBD1. This CDR3 is 16 amino acids long. CDR1 is LNHDA and CDR2 is SQIVND in the germline V gene (reference sequence). Trimming at V came to 8 bases and at J to 4 bases, leaving 14 bases not matched to a gene. The CDR3 region has the DNA TGTGCCAGTGCGAATAACAGGGGGGAGTATGCAGATACGCAGTATTTT. This gives the protein CASANNRGEYADTQYF.

This chain joins TRBV10-3 and TRBJ2-2; D gene uncertain. Germline CDR1 and CDR2: ENHRY and SYGVKD. The CDR3 has 12 residues. Deletions cut 4 bases from V and 4 bases from J, with 4 bases between. The CDR3 bases are TGTGCCATCAGTGTCCTCACCGGGGAGCTGTTTTTT. Its translation: CAISVLTGELFF.

The rearrangement uses TRBV15 and TRBJ2-1; the match to TRBD2 covers 7 bases. Germline-derived CDR1 and CDR2 are LNHNV and YYDKDF (reference sequence). The trim removed 1 base at V and 7 bases at J, leaving 7 bases unmatched. The CDR3 runs 15 residues. CDR3 sequence (DNA): TGTGCCACCAGCAGAGGGGGCGGGAGAAGTAATGAGCAGTTCTTC. It codes for CATSRGGGRSNEQFF.

The CDR3 coding sequence is TGTGCCATCAGTGGCGGGGACACGGCGAGCTCTGGAAACACCATATATTTT. Encoded protein: CAISGGDTASSGNTIYF. The chain couples TRBV10-3 to TRBJ1-3; possibly TRBD1 for D (6 bases). The germline V gene has CDR1 ENHRY and CDR2 SYGVKD. The CDR3 extends over 17 amino acids. Trimming shortened V by 4 bases and J by 0 bases, and 16 bases separated the two germline ends.

This clone has just one count. The gene calls are TRBV5-1 and TRBJ1-1, with 8 bases aligning to TRBD1. Trimming at V came to 5 bases and at J to 0 bases, leaving 3 bases not matched to a gene. Germline-derived CDR1 and CDR2 are SGHRS and YFSETQ. This CDR3 spans 14 amino acids. CDR3 bases: TGCGCCAGCAGAAGGGGACAGGTGAACACTGAAGCTTTCTTT. This codes for CASRRGQVNTEAFF.

This clone was recorded only once. The J gene is TRBJ2-7, the V gene TRBV10-3, with a possible D match to TRBD1 (6 bases). The CDR3 length is 14 residues. Trimming left V 5 bases short and J 3 bases short, with 14 bases between. Per the germline V gene, CDR1 is ENHRY and CDR2 is SYGVKD. DNA for the CDR3: TGTGCCATCAGTCCGGCCGGGACAAACTACGAGCAGTACTTC. It is translated as CAISPAGTNYEQYF.

J is TRBJ2-2 and V is TRBV30; weak D call: TRBD1 (5 bases). The V end lost 3 bases, the J end lost 3 bases, and 8 bases lay between the germline ends. Germline V lookup: CDR1 GTSNPN, CDR2 SVGIG (reference sequence). The CDR3 consists of 13 residues. DNA of the CDR3: TGTGCCTGGAGCCGCAGGGACACCGGGGAGCTGTTTTTT. Amino acid sequence: CAWSRRDTGELFF. Full variable domain (rest looked up from reference TRBV30 and TRBJ2-2): SQTIHQWPATLVQPVGSPLSLECTVEGTSNPNLYWYRQAAGRGLQLLFYSVGIGQISSEVPQNLSASRPQDRQFILSSKKLLLSDSGFYLCAWSRRDTGELFFGEGSRLTVL.

This clone was observed once. The V call is TRBV7-2, the J call TRBJ1-1, with D possibly matching TRBD1 (6 bases). CDR3 length: 13 amino acids. With 4 bases removed from V and 4 bases from J, the gap between germline ends came to 10 bases. Per the germline V gene, CDR1 is SGHTA and CDR2 is FQGNSA. This chain's CDR3 is CASSYTGPTEAFF. DNA for the CDR3: TGTGCCAGCAGCTATACAGGGCCCACTGAAGCTTTCTTT.

The chain combines TRBV19 with TRBJ1-1; no clear D. The germline V gene has CDR1 LNHDA and CDR2 SQIVND (reference sequence). The CDR3 is made up of 15 amino acids. V was trimmed by 4 bases and J by 0 bases, leaving 12 bases between them. CDR3 nucleotide sequence: TGTGCCAGTAGTAGAGTATTGGAGATGAACACTGAAGCTTTCTTT. Translated: CASSRVLEMNTEAFF. Combining the CDR3 with reference TRBV19 and TRBJ1-1 gives the whole variable domain DGGITQSPKYLFRKEGQNVTLSCEQNLNHDAMYWYRQDPGQGLRLIYYSQIVNDFQKGDIAEGYSVSREKKESFPLTVTSAQKNPTAFYLCASSRVLEMNTEAFFGQGTRLTVV.

This chain joins TRBV11-2 and TRBJ1-1; D is perhaps TRBD1 (6 bases). V lost 5 bases and J lost 7, with 14 bases in between. Germline CDR1 and CDR2: SGHAT and FQNNGV. The CDR3 length is 13 residues. CDR3 in DNA: TGTGCCAGCAGCCCTCTCCAGGGGAGTGAAGCTTTCTTT. The encoded protein is CASSPLQGSEAFF.

The table lists this clone with a count of one. The CDR3 coding sequence is TGTGCCAGCAGAGCCACCGGGACTTTCACCGGGGAGCTGTTTTTT. This codes for CASRATGTFTGELFF. This chain connects TRBV9 to TRBJ2-2; D is possibly TRBD2 (6 bases). Germline V CDR1 and CDR2: SGDLS, YYNGEE. V gave up 5 bases and J gave up 4 bases, with 15 bases separating them. The CDR3 length is 15 residues.

CDR3 residues: CASSLSAGGGSEQFF. In DNA form, the CDR3 reads TGCGCCAGCAGCTTATCGGCGGGAGGGGGGTCTGAGCAGTTCTTC. The V and J genes are TRBV5-1 and TRBJ2-1, with 9 bases identical to TRBD2. The CDR3 has 15 residues. From germline, CDR1 is SGHRS and CDR2 YFSETQ. J lost 9 bases, V lost 2 bases, and 9 bases had no gene match.

The gene calls are TRBV30 and TRBJ1-4, with 9 bases fitting TRBD1. The length of the CDR3 is 18 residues. Looked up from germline, CDR1 is GTSNPN and CDR2 is SVGIG (reference sequence). V trimming: 2 bases; J trimming: 2 bases; junction bases outside the gene matches: 12. The CDR3 reads CAWSSKGTGSVTNEKLFF. The CDR3 DNA reads TGTGCCTGGAGTTCAAAAGGGACAGGGTCGGTGACTAATGAAAAACTGTTTTTT.

CDR3 DNA sequence: TGCAGCGTTGCGGCGGCCCCAGCTAACTATGGCTACACCTTC. This codes for CSVAAAPANYGYTF. V is TRBV29-1 and J is TRBJ1-2, with no clear D. Germline V lookup: CDR1 SQVTM, CDR2 ANQGSEA. The V and J ends lost 4 bases and 0 bases respectively, with 12 bases between them. This CDR3 contains 14 residues.

The table lists this clone with a count of one. The gene calls are TRBV11-2 and TRBJ1-3, with D unclear. This CDR3 contains 14 residues. V lost 4 bases and J lost 5, with 12 bases in between. Germline-derived CDR1 and CDR2 are SGHAT and FQNNGV. CDR3 in DNA: TGTGCCAGCAGCTCCGTCGCGCCCCGAAACACCATATATTTT. This sequence encodes CASSSVAPRNTIYF.

This clone occurred once. The V and J genes are TRBV6-5 and TRBJ2-3; 8 nucleotides align to TRBD1. The CDR3 is made up of 15 amino acids. Germline values: CDR1 MNHEY, CDR2 SVGAGI. J gave up 4 bases and V 0 bases, and 3 bases lay outside the gene matches. CDR3 nucleotides: TGTGCCAGCAGTTACTCCTGGACAGGGTCAGATACGCAGTATTTT. Encoded protein: CASSYSWTGSDTQYF.